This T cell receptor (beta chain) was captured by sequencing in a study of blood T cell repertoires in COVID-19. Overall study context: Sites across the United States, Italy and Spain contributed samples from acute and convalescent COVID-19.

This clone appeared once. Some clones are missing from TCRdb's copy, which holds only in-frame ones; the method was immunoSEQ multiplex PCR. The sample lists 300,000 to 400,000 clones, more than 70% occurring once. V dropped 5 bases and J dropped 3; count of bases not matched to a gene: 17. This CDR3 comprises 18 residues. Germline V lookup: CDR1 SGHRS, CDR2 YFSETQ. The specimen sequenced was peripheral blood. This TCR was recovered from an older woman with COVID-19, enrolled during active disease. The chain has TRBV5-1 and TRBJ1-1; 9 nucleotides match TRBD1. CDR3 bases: TGCGCCAGCAGGCGATCTCCCAGCACAGGGGGCATTGACACTGAAGCTTTCTTT. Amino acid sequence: CASRRSPSTGGIDTEAFF.